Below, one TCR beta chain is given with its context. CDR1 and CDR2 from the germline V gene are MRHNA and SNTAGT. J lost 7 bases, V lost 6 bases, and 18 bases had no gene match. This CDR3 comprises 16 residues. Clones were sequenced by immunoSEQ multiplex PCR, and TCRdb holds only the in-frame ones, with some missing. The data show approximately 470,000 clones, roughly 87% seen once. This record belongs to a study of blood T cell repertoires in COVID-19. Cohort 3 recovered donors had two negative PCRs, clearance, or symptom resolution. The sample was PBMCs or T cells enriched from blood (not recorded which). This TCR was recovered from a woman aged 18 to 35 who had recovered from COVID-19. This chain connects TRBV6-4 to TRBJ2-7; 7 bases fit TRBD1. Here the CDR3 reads CASSPSGGTLFGEQYF. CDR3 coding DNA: TGTGCCAGCAGCCCCTCAGGGGGTACCCTTTTCGGGGAGCAGTACTTC.